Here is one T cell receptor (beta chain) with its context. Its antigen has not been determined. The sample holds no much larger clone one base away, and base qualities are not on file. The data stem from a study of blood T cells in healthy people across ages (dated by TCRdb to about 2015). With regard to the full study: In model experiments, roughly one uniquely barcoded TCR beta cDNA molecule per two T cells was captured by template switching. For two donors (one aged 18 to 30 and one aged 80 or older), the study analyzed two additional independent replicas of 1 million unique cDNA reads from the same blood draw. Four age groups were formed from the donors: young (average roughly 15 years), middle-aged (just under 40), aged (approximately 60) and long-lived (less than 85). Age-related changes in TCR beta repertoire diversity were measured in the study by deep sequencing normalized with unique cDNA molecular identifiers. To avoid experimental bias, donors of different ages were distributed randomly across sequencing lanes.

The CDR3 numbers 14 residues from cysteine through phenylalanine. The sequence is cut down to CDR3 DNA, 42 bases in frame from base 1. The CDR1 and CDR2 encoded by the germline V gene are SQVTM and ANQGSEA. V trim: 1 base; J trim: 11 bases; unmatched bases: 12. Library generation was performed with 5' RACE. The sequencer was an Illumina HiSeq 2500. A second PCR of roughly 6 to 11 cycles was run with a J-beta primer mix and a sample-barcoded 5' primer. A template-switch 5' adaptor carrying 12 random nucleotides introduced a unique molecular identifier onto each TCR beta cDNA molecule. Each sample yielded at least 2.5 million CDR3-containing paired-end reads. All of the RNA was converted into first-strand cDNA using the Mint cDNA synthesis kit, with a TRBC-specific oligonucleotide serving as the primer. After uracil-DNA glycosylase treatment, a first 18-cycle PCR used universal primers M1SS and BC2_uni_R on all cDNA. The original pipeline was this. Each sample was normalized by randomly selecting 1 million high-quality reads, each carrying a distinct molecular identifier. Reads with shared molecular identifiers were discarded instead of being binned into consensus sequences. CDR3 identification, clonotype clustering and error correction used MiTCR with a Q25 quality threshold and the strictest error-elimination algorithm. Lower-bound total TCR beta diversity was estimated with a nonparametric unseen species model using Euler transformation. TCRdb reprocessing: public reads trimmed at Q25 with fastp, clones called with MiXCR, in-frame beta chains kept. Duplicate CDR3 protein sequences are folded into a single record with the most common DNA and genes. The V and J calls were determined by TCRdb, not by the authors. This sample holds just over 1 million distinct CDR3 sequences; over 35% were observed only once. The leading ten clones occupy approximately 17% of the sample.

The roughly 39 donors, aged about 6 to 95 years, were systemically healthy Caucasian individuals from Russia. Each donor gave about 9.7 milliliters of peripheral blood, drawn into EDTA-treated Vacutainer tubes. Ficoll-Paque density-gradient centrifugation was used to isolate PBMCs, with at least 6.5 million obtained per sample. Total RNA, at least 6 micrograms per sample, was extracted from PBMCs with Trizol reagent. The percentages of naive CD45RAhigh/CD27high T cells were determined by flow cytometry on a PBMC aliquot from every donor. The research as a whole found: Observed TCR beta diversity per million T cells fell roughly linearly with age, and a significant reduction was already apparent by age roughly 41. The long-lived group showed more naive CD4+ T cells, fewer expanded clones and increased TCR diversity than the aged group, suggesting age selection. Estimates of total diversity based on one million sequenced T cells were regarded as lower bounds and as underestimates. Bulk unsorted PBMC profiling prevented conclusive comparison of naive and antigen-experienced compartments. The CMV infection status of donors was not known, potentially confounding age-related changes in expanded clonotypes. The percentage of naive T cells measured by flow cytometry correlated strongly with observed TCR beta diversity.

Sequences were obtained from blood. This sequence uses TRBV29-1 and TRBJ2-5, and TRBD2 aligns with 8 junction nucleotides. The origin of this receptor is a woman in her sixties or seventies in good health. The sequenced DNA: TGCAGCGTTGAAGTTGGGAGGCTGGCTAGCGGGCAGTACTTC. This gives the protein CSVEVGRLASGQYF.